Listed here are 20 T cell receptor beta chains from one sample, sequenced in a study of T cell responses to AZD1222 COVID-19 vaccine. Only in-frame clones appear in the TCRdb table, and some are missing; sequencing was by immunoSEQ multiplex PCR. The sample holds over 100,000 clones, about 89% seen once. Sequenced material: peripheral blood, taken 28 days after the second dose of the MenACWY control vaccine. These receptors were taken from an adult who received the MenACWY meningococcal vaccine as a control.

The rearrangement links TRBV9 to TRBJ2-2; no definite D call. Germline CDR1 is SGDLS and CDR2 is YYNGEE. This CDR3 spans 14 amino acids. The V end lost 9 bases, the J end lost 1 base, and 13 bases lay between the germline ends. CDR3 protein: CATTTGENTGELFF. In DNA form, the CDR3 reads TGTGCCACGACCACGGGCGAGAACACCGGGGAGCTGTTTTTT.

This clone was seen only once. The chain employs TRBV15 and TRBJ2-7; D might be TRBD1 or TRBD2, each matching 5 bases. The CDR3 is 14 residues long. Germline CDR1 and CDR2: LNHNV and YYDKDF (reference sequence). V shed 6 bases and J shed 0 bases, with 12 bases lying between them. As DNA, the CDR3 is TGTGCCACCAGGAACGGGGACGGCTCCTACGAGCAGTACTTC. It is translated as CATRNGDGSYEQYF.

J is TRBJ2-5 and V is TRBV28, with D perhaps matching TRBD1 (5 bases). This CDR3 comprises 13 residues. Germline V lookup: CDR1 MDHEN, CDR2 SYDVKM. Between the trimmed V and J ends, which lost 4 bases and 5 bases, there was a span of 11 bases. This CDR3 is CASSSQGSETQYF. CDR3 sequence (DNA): TGTGCCAGCAGTTCGCAGGGATCCGAGACCCAGTACTTC.

The CDR3 DNA sequence: TGTGCCAGCAGTTACACGGAGACAGGGATCTATGGCTACACCTTC. Its protein product is CASSYTETGIYGYTF. The chain carries TRBV6-2 or TRBV6-3 and TRBJ1-2; 7 nucleotides line up with TRBD1. V gave up 2 bases and J gave up 4 bases; unmatched junction bases: 7. This CDR3 region has 15 residues. Germline V gene sequence: CDR1 MNHEY, CDR2 SVGEGT.

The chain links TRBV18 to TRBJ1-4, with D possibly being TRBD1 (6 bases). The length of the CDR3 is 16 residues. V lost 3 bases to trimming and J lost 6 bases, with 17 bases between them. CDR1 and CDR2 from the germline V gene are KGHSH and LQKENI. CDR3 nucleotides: TGTGCCAGCTCACCTGACGTCGGACAGACGCATGAAAAACTGTTTTTT. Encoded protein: CASSPDVGQTHEKLFF.

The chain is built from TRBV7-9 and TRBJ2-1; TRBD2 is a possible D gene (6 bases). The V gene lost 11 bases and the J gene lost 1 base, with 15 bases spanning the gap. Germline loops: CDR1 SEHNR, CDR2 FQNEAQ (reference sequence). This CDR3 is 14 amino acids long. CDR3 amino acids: CAGTAAGSYNEQFF. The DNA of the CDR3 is TGTGCCGGCACAGCGGCGGGGTCCTACAATGAGCAGTTCTTC. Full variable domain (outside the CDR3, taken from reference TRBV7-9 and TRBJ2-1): DTGVSQNPRHKITKRGQNVTFRCDPISEHNRLYWYRQTLGQGPEFLTYFQNEAQLEKSRLLSDRFSAERPKGSFSTLEIQRTEQGDSAMYLCAGTAAGSYNEQFFGPGTRLTVL.

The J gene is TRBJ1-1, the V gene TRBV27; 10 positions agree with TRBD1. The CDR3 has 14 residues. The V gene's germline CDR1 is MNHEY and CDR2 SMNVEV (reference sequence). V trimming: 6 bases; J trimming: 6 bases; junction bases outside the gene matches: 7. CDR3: CASSPDRGLPEAFF. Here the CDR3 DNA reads TGTGCCAGCAGCCCTGACAGGGGGCTGCCTGAAGCTTTCTTT.

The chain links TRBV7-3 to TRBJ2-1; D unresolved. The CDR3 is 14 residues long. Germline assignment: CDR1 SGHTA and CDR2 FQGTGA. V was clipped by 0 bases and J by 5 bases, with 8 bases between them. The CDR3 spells CASSLTPNDNEQFF. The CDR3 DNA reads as TGTGCCAGCAGCTTAACCCCGAACGACAATGAGCAGTTCTTC.

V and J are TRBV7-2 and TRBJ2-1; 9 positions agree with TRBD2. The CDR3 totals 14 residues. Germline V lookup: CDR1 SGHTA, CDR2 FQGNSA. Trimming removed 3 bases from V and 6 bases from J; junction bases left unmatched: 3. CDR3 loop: CASSFSGGGNEQFF. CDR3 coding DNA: TGTGCCAGCAGCTTTAGCGGGGGTGGCAATGAGCAGTTCTTC.

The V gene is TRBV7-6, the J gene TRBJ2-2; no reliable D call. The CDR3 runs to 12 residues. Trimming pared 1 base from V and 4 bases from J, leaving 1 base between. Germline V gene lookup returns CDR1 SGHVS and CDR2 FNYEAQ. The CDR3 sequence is CASSLGTGELFF. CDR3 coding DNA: TGTGCCAGCAGCTTAGGCACCGGGGAGCTGTTTTTT.

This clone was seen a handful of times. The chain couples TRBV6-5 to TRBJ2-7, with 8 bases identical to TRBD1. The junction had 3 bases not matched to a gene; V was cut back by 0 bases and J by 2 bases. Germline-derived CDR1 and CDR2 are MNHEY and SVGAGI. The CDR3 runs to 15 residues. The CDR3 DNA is TGTGCCAGCAGTTACTCGACGACAGGGGCCTACGAGCAGTACTTC. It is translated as CASSYSTTGAYEQYF.

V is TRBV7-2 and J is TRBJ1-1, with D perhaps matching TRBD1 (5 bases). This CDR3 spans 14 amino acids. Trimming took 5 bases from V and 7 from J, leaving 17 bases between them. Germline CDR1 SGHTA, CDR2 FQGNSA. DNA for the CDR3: TGTGCCAGCAGCGTTAGGGGCGGCTTGAGTGAAGCTTTCTTT. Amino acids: CASSVRGGLSEAFF.

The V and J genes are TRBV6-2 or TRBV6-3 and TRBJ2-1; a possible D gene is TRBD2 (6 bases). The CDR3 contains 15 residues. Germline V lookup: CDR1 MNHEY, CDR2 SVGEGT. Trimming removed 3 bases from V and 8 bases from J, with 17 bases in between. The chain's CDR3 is CASSYRRDWSDEQFF. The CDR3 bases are TGTGCCAGCAGTTATCGGAGGGACTGGAGCGATGAGCAGTTCTTC.

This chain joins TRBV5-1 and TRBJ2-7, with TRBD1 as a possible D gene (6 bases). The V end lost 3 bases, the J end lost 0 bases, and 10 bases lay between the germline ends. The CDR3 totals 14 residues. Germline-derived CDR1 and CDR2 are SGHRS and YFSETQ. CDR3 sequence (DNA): TGCGCCAGCAGCTCCGCAGGGGACTCCTACGAGCAGTACTTC. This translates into CASSSAGDSYEQYF.

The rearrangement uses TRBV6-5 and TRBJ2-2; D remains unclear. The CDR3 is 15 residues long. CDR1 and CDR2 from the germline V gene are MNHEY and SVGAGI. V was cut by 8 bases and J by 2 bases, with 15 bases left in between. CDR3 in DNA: TGTGCCAGCCAGCCCAGACTCCTTAACACCGGGGAGCTGTTTTTT. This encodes CASQPRLLNTGELFF.

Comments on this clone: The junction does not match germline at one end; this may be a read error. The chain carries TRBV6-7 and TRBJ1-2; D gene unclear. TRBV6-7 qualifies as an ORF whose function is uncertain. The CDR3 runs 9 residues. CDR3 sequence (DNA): TGTGCCAGCAGTTCCCGTAAAGCCTTC. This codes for CASSSRKAF.

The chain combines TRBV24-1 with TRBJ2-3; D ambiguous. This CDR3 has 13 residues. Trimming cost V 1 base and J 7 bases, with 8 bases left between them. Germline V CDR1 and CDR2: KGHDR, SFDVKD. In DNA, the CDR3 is TGTGCCACCAGTGATTTAAGGAGAAATACGCAGTATTTT. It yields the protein CATSDLRRNTQYF.

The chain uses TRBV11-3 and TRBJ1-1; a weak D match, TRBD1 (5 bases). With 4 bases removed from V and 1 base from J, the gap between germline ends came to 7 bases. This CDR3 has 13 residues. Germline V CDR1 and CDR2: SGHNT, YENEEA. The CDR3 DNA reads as TGTGCCAGCAGCTCGGACACGAACACTGAAGCTTTCTTT. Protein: CASSSDTNTEAFF.

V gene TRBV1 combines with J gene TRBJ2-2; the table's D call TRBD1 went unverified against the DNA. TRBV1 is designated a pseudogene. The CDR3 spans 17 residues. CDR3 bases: TGCACCAGCAGCCAAGACCCAGGGCGAGGGAACACCGGGGAGCTGTTTTTT. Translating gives CTSSQDPGRGNTGELFF.

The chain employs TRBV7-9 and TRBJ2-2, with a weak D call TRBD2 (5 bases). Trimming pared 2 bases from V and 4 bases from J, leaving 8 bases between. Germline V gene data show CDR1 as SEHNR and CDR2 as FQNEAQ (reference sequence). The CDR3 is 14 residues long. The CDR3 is CASSLMGSTGELFF. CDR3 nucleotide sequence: TGTGCCAGCAGCTTAATGGGGAGCACCGGGGAGCTGTTTTTT.